This T cell receptor beta chain was recovered during a study of blood T cells in healthy people across ages. This clonotype was counted once. Sample-barcoded 5' priming and a J-beta primer mix drove a second PCR of roughly 6 to 12 cycles. A single record per CDR3 protein comes from TCRdb applying MiXCR to the 5' RACE reads. Of over a million distinct CDR3 sequences in the sample, roughly a quarter were seen once. These data are also associated with another study on T cells of mothers and their children. Turning to that study: Similar effects of thymic selection on TCR recombination output were recorded in related and unrelated pairs.

This TCR came from a girl aged 2-9 years in good health. Sample: blood.

The DNA of the CDR3 is TGTGCCAGCAGGCCGACCGAGTCAACTAATGAAAAACTGTTTTTT. Translating it yields CASRPTESTNEKLFF. V gene TRBV9 combines with J gene TRBJ1-4; D call uncertain. V was trimmed by 5 bases and J by 0 bases, leaving 11 bases between them. The CDR3 spans 15 residues. The germline V gene encodes CDR1 SGDLS and CDR2 YYNGEE.